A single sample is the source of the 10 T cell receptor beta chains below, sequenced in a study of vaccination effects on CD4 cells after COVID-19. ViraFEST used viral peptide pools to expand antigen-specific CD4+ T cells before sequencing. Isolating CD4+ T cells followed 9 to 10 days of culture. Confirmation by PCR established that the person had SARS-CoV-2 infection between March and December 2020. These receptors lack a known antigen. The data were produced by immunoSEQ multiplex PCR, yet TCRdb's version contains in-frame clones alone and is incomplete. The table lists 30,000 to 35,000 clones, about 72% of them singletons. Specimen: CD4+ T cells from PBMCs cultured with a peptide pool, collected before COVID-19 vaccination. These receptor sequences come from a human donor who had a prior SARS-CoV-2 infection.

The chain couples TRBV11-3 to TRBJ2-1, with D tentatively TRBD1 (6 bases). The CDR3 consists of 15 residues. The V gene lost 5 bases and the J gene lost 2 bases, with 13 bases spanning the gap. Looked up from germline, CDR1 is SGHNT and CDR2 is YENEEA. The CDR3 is CASSQSGVTYNEQFF. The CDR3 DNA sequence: TGTGCCAGCAGCCAATCAGGGGTTACCTACAATGAGCAGTTCTTC.

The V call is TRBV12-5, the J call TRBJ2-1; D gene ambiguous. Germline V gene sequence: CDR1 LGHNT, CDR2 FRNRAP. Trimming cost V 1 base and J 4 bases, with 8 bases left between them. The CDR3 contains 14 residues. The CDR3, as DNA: TGTGCTAGTGGTTTGGATCCCGGTTACAATGAGCAGTTCTTC. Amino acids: CASGLDPGYNEQFF.

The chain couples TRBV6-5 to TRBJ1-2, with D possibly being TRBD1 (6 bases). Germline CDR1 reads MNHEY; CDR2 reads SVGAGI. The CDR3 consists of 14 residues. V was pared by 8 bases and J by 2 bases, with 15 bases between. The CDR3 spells CASGKGTGNYGYTF. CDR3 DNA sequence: TGTGCCAGCGGGAAAGGTACAGGGAACTATGGCTACACCTTC.

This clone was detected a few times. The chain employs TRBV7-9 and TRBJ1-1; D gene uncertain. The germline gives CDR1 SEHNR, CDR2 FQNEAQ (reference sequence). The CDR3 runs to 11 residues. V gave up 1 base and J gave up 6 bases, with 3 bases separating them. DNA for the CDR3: TGTGCCAGCAGCTTAGAAGCTGAAGCTTTCTTT. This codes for CASSLEAEAFF.

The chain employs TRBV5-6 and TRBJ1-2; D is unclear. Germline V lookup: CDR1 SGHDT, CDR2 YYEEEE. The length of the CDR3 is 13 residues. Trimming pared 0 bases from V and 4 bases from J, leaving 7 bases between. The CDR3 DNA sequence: TGTGCCAGCAGCTTGGATGCAACCTATGGCTACACCTTC. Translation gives CASSLDATYGYTF. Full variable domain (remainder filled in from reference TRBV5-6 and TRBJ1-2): DAGVTQSPTHLIKTRGQQVTLRCSPKSGHDTVSWYQQALGQGPQFIFQYYEEEERQRGNFPDRFSGHQFPNYSSELNVNALLLGDSALYLCASSLDATYGYTFGSGTRLTVV.

The CDR3 coding sequence is TGTGCCAGCAGGGGAGGCGGGACAGCCTACACTGAAGCTTTCTTT. As protein: CASRGGGTAYTEAFF. The chain links TRBV2 to TRBJ1-1, with TRBD1 identical over 7 bases. Germline V gives CDR1 SNHLY, CDR2 FYNNEI. The CDR3 covers 15 residues. J was trimmed by 3 bases and V by 6 bases; bases with no gene match: 10.

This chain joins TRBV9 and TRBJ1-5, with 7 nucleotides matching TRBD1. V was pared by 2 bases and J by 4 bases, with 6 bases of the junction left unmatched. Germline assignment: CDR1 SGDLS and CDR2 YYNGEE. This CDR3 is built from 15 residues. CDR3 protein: CASSVAPQGNQPQHF. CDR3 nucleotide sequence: TGTGCCAGCAGCGTGGCCCCACAGGGGAATCAGCCCCAGCATTTT.

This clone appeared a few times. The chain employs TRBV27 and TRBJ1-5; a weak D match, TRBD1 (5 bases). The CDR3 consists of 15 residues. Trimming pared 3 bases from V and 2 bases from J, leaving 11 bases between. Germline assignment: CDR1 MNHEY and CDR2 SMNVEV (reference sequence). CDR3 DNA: TGTGCCAGCAGTTTCTCGGGACGGGGCAATCAGCCCCAGCATTTT. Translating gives CASSFSGRGNQPQHF.

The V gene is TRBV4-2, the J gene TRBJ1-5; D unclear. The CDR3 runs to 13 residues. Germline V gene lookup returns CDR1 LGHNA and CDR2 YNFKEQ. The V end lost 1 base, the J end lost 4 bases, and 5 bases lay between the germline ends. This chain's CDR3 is CASSQAPNQPQHF. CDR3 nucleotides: TGTGCCAGCAGCCAAGCTCCGAATCAGCCCCAGCATTTT.

The CDR3 loop reads CASSPTGYNSPLHF. In DNA, the CDR3 is TGTGCCAGCTCACCGACAGGGTACAATTCACCCCTCCACTTT. The chain employs TRBV18 and TRBJ1-6, with TRBD1 identical over 7 bases. The length of the CDR3 is 14 residues. After removal of 3 bases from V and 7 bases from J, the junction contained 3 bases not matched to a gene. Germline CDR1 KGHSH, CDR2 LQKENI.